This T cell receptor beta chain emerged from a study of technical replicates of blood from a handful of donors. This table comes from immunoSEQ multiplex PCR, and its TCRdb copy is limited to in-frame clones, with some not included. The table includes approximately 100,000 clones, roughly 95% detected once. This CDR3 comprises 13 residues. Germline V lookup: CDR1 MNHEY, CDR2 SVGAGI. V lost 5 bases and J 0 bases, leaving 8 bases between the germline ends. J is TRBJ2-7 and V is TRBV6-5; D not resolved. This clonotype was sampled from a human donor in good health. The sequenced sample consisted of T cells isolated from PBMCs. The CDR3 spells CASSSSSSYEQYF. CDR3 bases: TGTGCCAGCAGTAGCTCGAGCTCCTACGAGCAGTACTTC.